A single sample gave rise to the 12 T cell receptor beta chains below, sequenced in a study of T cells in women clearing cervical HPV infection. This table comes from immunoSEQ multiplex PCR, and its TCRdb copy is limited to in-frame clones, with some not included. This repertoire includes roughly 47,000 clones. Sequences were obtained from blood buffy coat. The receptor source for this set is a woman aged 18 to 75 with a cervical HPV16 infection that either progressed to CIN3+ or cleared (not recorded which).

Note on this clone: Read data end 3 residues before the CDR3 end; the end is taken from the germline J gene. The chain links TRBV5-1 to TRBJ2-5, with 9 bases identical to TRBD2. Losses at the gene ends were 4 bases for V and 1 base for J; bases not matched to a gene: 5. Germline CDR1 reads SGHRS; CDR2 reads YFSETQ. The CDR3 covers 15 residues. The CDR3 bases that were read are TGCGCCAGCAGCGTCGGGACTAGCCCCCAAGAGACC. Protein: CASSVGTSPQET. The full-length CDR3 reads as CASSVGTSPQETQYF.

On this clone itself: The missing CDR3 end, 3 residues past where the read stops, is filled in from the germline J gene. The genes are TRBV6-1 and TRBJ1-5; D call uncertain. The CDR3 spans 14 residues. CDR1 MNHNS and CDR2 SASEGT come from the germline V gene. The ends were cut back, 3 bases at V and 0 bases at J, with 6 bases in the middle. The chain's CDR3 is CASSDLASNQPQHF. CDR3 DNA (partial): TGTGCCAGCAGTGATCTGGCTAGCAATCAGCCC.

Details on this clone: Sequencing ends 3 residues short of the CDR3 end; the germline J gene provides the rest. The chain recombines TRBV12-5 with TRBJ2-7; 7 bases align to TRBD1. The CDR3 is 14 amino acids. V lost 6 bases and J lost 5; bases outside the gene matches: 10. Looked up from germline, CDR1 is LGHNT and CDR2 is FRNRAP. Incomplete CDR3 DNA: TGTGCTAGTGGCCCACCTGACAGGGTCCACGAG. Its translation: CASGPPDRVHE. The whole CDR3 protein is CASGPPDRVHEQYF.

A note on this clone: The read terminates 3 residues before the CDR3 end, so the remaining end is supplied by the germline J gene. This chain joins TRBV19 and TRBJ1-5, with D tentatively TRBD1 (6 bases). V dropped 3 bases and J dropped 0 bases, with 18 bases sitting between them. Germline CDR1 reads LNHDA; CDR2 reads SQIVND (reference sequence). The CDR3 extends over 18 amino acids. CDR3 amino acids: CASSIWGAAGVSNQPQHF. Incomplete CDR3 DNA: TGTGCCAGTAGTATTTGGGGTGCGGCAGGGGTTAGCAATCAGCCC.

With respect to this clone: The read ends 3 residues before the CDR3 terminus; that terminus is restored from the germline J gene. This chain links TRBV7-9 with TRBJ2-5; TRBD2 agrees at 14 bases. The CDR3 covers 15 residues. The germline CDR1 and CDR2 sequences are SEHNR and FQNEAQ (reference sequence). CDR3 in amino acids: CASSLGLAGGDTQYF. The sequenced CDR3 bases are TGTGCCAGCAGCTTAGGACTAGCGGGAGGGGATACC.

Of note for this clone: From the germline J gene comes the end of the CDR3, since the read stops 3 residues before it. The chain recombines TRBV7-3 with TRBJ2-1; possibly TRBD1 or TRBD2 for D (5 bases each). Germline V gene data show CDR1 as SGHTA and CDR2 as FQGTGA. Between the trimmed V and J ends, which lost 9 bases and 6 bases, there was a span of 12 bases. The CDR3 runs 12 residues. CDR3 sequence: CASGEGSNEQFF. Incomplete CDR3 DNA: TGTGCCAGTGGCGAGGGGAGCAATGAG.

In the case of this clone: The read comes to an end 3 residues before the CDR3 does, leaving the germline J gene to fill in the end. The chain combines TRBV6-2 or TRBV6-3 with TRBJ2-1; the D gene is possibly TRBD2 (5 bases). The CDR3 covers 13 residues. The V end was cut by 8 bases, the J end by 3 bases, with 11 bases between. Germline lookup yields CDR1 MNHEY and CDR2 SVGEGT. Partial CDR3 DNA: TGTGCCAGCGTGGGCGGGTTCTACAATGAG. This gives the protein CASVGGFYNE. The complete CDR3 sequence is CASVGGFYNEQFF.

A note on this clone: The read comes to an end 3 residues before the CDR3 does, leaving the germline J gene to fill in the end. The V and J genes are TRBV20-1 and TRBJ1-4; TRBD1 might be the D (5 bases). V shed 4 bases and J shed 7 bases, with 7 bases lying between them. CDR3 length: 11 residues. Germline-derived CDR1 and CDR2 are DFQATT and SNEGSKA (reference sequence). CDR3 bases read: TGCAGTGCTACAACAGGTGAAAAA. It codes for CSATTGEK. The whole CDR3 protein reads CSATTGEKLFF.

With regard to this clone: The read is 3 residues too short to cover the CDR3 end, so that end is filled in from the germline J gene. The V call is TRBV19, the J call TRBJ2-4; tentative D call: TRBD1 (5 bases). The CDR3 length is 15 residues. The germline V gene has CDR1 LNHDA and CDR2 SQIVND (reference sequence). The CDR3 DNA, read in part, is TGTGCCAGTACCTCACCCTGGGGCCTCAATCAGCCT. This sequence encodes CASTSPWGLNQP. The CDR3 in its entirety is CASTSPWGLNQPQYF.

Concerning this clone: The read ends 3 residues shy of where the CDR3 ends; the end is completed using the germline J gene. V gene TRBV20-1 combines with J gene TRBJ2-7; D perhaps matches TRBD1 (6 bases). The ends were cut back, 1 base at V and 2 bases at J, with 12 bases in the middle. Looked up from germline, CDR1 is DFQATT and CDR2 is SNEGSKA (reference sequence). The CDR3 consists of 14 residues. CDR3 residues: CSARAPTGTYEQYF. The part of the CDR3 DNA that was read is TGCAGTGCTAGAGCGCCGACAGGCACCTACGAG.

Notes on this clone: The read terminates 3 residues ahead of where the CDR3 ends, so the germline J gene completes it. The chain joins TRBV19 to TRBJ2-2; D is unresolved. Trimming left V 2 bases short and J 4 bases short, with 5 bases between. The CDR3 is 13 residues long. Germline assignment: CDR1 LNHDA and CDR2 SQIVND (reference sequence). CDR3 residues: CASSIHGTGELFF. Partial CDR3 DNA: TGTGCCAGTAGTATACACGGCACCGGGGAG.

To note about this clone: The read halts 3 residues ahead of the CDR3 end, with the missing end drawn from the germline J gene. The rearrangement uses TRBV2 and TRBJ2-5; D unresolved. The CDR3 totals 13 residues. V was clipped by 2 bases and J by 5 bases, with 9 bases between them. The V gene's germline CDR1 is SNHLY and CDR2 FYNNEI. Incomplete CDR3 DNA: TGTGCCAGCAGTGAACTAGAACTGGAGACC. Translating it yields CASSELELET. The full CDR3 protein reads CASSELELETQYF.